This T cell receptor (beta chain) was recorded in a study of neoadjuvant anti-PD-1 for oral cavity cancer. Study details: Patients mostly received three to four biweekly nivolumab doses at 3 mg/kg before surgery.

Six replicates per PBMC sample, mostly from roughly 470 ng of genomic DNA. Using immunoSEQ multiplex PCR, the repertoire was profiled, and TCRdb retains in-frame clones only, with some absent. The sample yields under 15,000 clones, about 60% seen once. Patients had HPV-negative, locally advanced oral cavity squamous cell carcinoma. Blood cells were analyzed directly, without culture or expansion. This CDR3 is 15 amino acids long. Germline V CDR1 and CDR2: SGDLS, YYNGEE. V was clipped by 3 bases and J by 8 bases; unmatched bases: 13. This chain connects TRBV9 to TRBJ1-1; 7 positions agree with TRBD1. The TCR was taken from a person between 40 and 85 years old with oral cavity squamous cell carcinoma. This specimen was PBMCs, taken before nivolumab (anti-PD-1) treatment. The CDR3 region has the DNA TGTGCCAGCAGCGCCATGGGGGACAGCATCAAGGAAGCTTTCTTT. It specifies CASSAMGDSIKEAFF.